The present T cell receptor beta chain was sequenced within a study of patients and donors after allogeneic stem cell transplantation. This clonotype was observed a handful of times. TCRdb re-called the RT-PCR reads through MiXCR, storing one row per CDR3 protein. The data hold approximately 61,000 distinct CDR3 sequences, with less than 15% observed a single time. Germline V lookup: CDR1 LGHDT, CDR2 YNNKEL (reference sequence). The CDR3 is 19 amino acids. V trimming: 0 bases; J trimming: 4 bases; junction bases outside the gene matches: 9. This clonotype originated in a human donor who was either an allogeneic HSCT recipient or a stem cell or donor lymphocyte infusion donor (not recorded which). It is not recorded whose cells these are; they may come from a transplant donor. The chain links TRBV3-1 to TRBJ2-3; 14 bases agree with TRBD2. Specimen: blood, either unsorted or a sorted T cell fraction (not recorded which). The CDR3 DNA is TGTGCCAGCAGCCAAGATCCCCCGGGACTAGCGGGAGATCCAGATACGCAGTATTTT. Translated: CASSQDPPGLAGDPDTQYF.